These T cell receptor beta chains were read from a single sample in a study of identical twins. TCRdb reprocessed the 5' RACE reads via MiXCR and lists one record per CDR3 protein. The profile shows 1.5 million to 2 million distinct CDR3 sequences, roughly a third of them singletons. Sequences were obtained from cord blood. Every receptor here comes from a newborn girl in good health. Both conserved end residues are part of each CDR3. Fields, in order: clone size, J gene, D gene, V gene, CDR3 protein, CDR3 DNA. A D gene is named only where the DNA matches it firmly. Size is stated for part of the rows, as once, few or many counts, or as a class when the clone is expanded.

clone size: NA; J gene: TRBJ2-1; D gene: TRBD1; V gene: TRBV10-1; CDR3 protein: CASSEDGTGRLHEQFF; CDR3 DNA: TGCGCCAGCAGTGAAGACGGGACAGGGCGACTACATGAGCAGTTCTTC
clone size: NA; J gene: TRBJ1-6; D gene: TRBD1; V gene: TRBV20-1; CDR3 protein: CSAARDRGDSPLHF; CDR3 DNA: TGCAGTGCTGCAAGGGACAGGGGTGATTCACCCCTCCACTTT
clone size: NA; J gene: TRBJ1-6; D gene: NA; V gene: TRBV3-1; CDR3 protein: CASSQDGGVTLNSPLHF; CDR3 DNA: TGTGCCAGCAGCCAAGATGGGGGAGTGACCTTGAATTCACCCCTCCACTTT
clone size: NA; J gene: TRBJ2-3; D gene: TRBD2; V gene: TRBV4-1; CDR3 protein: CASSQVGTSGGATDTQYF; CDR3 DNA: TGCGCCAGCAGCCAAGTTGGGACTAGCGGGGGGGCCACAGATACGCAGTATTTT
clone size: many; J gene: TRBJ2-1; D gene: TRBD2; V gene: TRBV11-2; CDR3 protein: CASRAGSPSGEQFF; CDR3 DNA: TGTGCCAGCCGAGCGGGATCCCCCTCGGGTGAGCAGTTCTTC
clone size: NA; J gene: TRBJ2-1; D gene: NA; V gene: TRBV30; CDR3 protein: CAWSLTRANEQFF; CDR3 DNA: TGTGCCTGGAGTCTTACCCGGGCCAATGAGCAGTTCTTC
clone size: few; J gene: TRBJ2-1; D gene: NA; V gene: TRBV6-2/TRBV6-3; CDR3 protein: CASSYEASPPGNEQFF; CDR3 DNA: TGTGCCAGCAGTTACGAGGCATCTCCTCCGGGCAATGAGCAGTTCTTC
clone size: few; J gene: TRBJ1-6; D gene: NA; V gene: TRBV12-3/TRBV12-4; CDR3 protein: CASSLNTWFSPLHF; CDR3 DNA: TGTGCCAGCAGTCTAAACACGTGGTTTTCACCCCTCCACTTT
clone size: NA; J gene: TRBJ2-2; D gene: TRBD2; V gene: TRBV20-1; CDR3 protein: CSARVAGKGGELFF; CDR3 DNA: TGCAGTGCTCGAGTAGCGGGGAAAGGGGGGGAGCTGTTTTTT
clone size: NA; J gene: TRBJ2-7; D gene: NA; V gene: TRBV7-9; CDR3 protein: CASSLGWWARSYEQYF; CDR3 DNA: TGTGCCAGCAGCTTAGGTTGGTGGGCACGCTCCTACGAGCAGTACTTC
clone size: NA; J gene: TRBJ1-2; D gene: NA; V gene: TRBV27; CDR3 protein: CASSLSGLGAGYGYTF; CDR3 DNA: TGTGCCAGCAGTTTATCCGGGCTCGGGGCTGGCTATGGCTACACCTTC
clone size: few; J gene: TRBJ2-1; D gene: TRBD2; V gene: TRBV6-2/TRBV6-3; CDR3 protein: CASRKGLAGGNEQFF; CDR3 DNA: TGTGCCAGCAGGAAAGGACTAGCGGGAGGAAATGAGCAGTTCTTC
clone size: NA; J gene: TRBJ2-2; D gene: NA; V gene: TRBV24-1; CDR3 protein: CATSRGLFTGELFF; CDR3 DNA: TGTGCCACCAGTCGGGGACTCTTCACCGGGGAGCTGTTTTTT
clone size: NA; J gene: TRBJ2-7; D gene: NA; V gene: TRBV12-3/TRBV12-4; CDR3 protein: CASSLVQRASYNEQYF; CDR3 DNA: TGTGCCAGCAGTTTAGTTCAGCGGGCGTCCTACAATGAGCAGTACTTC
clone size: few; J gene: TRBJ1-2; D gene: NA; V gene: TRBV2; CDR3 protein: CASRREGDLYGYTF; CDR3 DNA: TGTGCCAGCAGGAGGGAAGGGGATCTCTATGGCTACACCTTC
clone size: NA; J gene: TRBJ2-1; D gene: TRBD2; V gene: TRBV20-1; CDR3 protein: CSAPTSGPKNEQFF; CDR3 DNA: TGCAGTGCCCCGACTAGCGGGCCAAAGAATGAGCAGTTCTTC
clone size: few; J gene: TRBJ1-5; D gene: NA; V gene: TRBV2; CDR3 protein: CASSPLQGYQPQHF; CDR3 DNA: TGTGCCAGCAGTCCCCTCCAAGGCTATCAGCCCCAGCATTTT
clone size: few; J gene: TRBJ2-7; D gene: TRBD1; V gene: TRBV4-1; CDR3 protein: CASSQDRGTGSYEQYF; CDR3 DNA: TGCGCCAGCAGCCAAGATCGGGGGACAGGTTCCTACGAGCAGTACTTC
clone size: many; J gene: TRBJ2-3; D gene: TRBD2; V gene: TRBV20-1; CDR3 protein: CSASGGTTDTQYF; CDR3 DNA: TGCAGTGCTAGCGGGGGGACCACAGATACGCAGTATTTT
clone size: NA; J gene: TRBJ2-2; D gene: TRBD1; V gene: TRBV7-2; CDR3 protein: CASSLYVGQGTGELFF; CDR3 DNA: TGTGCCAGCAGCTTATACGTCGGACAGGGCACCGGGGAGCTGTTTTTT
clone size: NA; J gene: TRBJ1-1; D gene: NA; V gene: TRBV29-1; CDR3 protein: CSVSQGVGTEAFF; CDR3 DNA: TGCAGCGTGTCACAGGGAGTGGGGACTGAAGCTTTCTTT
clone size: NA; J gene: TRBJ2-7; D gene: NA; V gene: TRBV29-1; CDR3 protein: CGYYGTYNEQYF; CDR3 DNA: TGCGGTTACTACGGGACCTACAATGAGCAGTACTTC
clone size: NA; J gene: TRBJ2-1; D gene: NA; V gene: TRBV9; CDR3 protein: CASSVSAPSSYNEQFF; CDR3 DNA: TGTGCCAGCAGCGTATCGGCGCCCAGCTCCTACAATGAGCAGTTCTTC
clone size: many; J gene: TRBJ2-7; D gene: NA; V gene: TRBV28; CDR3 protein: CASSIKGREQYF; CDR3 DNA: TGTGCCAGCAGTATTAAGGGGAGAGAGCAGTACTTC
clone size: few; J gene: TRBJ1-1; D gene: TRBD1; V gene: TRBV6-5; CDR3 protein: CASSRRGDRNTEAFF; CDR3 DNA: TGTGCCAGCAGCCGACGGGGGGACAGGAACACTGAAGCTTTCTTT
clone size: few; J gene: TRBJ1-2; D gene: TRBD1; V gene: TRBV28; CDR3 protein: CASSLWRTGDGYTF; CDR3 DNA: TGTGCCAGCAGTTTATGGAGGACAGGGGATGGCTACACCTTC
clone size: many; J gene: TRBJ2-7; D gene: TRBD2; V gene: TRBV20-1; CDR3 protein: CSARTGGPNRYEQYF; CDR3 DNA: TGCAGTGCTAGGACGGGGGGACCTAATCGCTACGAGCAGTACTTC
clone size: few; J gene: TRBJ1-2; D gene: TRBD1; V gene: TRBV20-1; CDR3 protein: CSASPLIQGRKYGYTF; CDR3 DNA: TGCAGTGCTAGCCCTCTAATACAGGGGAGGAAGTATGGCTACACCTTC
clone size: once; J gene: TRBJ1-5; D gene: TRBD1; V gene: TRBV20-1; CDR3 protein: CSAGRTGRGNQPQHF; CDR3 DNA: TGCAGTGCTGGACGGACAGGACGTGGAAATCAGCCCCAGCATTTT
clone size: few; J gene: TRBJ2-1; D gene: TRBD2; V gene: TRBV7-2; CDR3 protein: CASSRSRSGDSYNEQFF; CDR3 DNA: TGTGCCAGCAGTCGTTCAAGAAGCGGGGACTCCTACAATGAGCAGTTCTTC
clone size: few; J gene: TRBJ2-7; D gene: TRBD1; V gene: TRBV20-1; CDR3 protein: CSARTGGEYEQYF; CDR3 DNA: TGCAGTGCAAGGACAGGGGGGGAGTACGAGCAGTACTTC
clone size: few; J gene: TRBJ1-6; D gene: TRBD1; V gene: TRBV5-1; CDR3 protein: CASSSPGQGARDNSPLHF; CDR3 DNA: TGCGCCAGCAGCTCCCCGGGACAGGGGGCGCGAGACAATTCACCCCTCCACTTT
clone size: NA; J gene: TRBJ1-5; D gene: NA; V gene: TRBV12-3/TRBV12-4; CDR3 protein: CASSLRKGNNQPQHF; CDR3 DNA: TGTGCCAGCAGTTTAAGAAAAGGGAACAATCAGCCCCAGCATTTT
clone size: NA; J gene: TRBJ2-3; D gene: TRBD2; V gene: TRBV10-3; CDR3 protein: CAISGSGRGTDTQYF; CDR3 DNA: TGTGCCATCAGTGGGAGCGGGAGGGGCACAGATACGCAGTATTTT
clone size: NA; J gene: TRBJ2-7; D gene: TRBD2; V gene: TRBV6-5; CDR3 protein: CASSYSLSGRDNEQYF; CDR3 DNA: TGTGCCAGCAGTTACTCGTTGAGCGGGAGGGACAATGAGCAGTACTTC
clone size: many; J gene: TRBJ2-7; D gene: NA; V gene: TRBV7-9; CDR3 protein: CASSLVRAYEQYF; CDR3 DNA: TGTGCCAGCAGCTTGGTGAGGGCCTACGAGCAGTACTTC
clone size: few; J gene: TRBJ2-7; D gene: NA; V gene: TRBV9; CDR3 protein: CASSVGLKNEQYF; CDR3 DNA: TGTGCCAGCAGCGTAGGATTGAAGAATGAGCAGTACTTC
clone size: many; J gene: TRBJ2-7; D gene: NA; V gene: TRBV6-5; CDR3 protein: CASSYSNGGLDEQYF; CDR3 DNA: TGTGCCAGCAGTTACTCGAACGGGGGGCTGGACGAGCAGTACTTC
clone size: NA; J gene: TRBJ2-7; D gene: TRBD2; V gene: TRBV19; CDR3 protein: CASTAGTSGSMEQYF; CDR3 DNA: TGTGCCAGTACCGCCGGGACTAGCGGGAGTATGGAGCAGTACTTC
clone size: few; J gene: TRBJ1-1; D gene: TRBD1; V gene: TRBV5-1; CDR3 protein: CASFRTGGSTEAFF; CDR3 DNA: TGCGCCAGCTTTCGGACAGGGGGCTCCACTGAAGCTTTCTTT
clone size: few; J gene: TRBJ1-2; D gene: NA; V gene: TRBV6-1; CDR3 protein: CASCTPPNYGYTF; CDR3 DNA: TGTGCCAGCTGCACCCCTCCTAACTATGGCTACACCTTC
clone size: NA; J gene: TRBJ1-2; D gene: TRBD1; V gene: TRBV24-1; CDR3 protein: CATSEGDRGLHYGYTF; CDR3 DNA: TGTGCCACCAGTGAAGGGGACAGGGGGCTTCACTATGGCTACACCTTC
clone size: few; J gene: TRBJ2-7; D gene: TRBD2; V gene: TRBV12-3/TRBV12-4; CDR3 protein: CASSSRLAGGFDEQYF; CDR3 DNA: TGTGCCAGCAGTTCCAGACTAGCGGGGGGCTTCGACGAGCAGTACTTC
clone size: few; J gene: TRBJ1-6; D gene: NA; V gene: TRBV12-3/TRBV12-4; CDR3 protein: CASSLSQGGDSPLHF; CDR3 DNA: TGTGCCAGCAGTTTATCCCAGGGAGGTGATTCACCCCTCCACTTT